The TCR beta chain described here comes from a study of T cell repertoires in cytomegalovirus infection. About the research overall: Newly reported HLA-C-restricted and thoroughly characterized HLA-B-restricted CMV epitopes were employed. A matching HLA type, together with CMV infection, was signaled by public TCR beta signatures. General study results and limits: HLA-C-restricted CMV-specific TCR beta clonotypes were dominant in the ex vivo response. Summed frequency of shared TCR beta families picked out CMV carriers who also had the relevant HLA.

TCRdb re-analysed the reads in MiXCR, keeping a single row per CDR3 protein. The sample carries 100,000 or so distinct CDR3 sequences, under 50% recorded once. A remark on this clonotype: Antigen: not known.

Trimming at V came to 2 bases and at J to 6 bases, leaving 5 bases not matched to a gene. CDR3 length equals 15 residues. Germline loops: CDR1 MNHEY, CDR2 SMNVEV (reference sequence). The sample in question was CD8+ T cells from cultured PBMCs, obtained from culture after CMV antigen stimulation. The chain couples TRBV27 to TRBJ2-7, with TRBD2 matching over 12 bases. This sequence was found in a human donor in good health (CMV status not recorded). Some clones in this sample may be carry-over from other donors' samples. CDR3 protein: CASSLASGGAFEQYF. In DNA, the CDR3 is TGTGCCAGCAGTTTAGCTAGCGGGGGGGCCTTCGAGCAGTACTTC.